One and the same sample provided the 10 T cell receptor beta chains below, sequenced in a study of cytomegalovirus exposure and HLA in healthy donors. PCR amplification relied on 60 Vbeta primers (plus 13 Jbeta primers). Method: immunoSEQ multiplex PCR; TCRdb's copy keeps in-frame clones and lacks some. In the table there are 65,000 to 85,000 clones, approximately 70% of which are singletons. Specimen: PBMCs. Every receptor here comes from a male donor in good health and CMV-seropositive.

The chain employs TRBV7-9 and TRBJ2-7; 7 nucleotides match TRBD1. Germline V gene data show CDR1 as SEHNR and CDR2 as FQNEAQ (reference sequence). The V gene end was trimmed by 1 base and the J gene end by 2 bases; junction bases not matched to a gene: 2. This CDR3 comprises 14 residues. CDR3 sequence reads: CASSLGQGAYEQYF. Here the CDR3 DNA reads TGTGCCAGCAGCTTAGGACAGGGAGCCTACGAGCAGTACTTC. Based on the CDR3 plus reference TRBV7-9 and TRBJ2-7, the full variable domain is DTGVSQNPRHKITKRGQNVTFRCDPISEHNRLYWYRQTLGQGPEFLTYFQNEAQLEKSRLLSDRFSAERPKGSFSTLEIQRTEQGDSAMYLCASSLGQGAYEQYFGPGTRLTVT.

The chain couples TRBV7-9 to TRBJ1-2; D unresolved. V gave up 5 bases and J gave up 7 bases, with 8 bases separating them. CDR1 is SEHNR, CDR2 FQNEAQ, per germline (reference sequence). The CDR3 totals 11 residues. The CDR3 DNA reads TGTGCCAGCAGCCCGGCGGCTGGCTACACCTTC. The encoded protein is CASSPAAGYTF. The entire variable domain, with the rest obtained from reference TRBV7-9 and TRBJ1-2, is as follows: DTGVSQNPRHKITKRGQNVTFRCDPISEHNRLYWYRQTLGQGPEFLTYFQNEAQLEKSRLLSDRFSAERPKGSFSTLEIQRTEQGDSAMYLCASSPAAGYTFGSGTRLTVV.

CDR3 region: CASMVPQLAPDTQYF. CDR3 sequence (DNA): TGTGCCAGCATGGTTCCACAGTTGGCGCCAGATACGCAGTATTTT. The V and J genes are TRBV7-8 and TRBJ2-3; D is undetermined. This CDR3 contains 15 residues. V was cut by 7 bases and J by 4 bases, with 18 bases left in between. CDR1 and CDR2 (germline): SGHVS, FQNEAQ.

The chain joins TRBV7-2 to TRBJ2-7; 10 bases match TRBD2. The ends lost 4 bases at V and 4 bases at J; junction bases unmatched: 10. Germline loops: CDR1 SGHTA, CDR2 FQGNSA. This CDR3 contains 16 residues. The CDR3 region has the DNA TGTGCCAGCAGCTATAGCCCAGCGGGGGGGCGGTACGAGCAGTACTTC. Translated, it gives CASSYSPAGGRYEQYF.

The chain links TRBV7-9 to TRBJ1-6; D is ambiguous. The V and J ends lost 4 bases and 4 bases respectively, with 8 bases between them. The CDR3 consists of 14 residues. From germline, CDR1 is SEHNR and CDR2 FQNEAQ (reference sequence). Here the CDR3 reads CASSSEQYNSPLHF. DNA for the CDR3: TGTGCCAGCAGCTCCGAGCAATATAATTCACCCCTCCACTTT. Using reference TRBV7-9 and TRBJ1-6 for the parts outside the CDR3, the full variable domain is DTGVSQNPRHKITKRGQNVTFRCDPISEHNRLYWYRQTLGQGPEFLTYFQNEAQLEKSRLLSDRFSAERPKGSFSTLEIQRTEQGDSAMYLCASSSEQYNSPLHFGNGTRLTVT.

This clone showed up just a few times. CDR3 coding DNA: TGTGCCAGCAGTTACTCTAGCGGGAGCCCCTACGAGCAGTACTTC. Encoded protein: CASSYSSGSPYEQYF. The chain couples TRBV6-5 to TRBJ2-7; 9 bases match TRBD2. The CDR3 is made up of 15 amino acids. J lost 2 bases, V lost 0 bases, and 2 bases had no gene match. Germline V gene data show CDR1 as MNHEY and CDR2 as SVGAGI.

This clone was detected only a few times. The same CDR3 also results from other DNA sequences found in this sample. V gene TRBV9 combines with J gene TRBJ2-7; perhaps TRBD2 as D (5 bases). Germline V gene lookup returns CDR1 SGDLS and CDR2 YYNGEE. This CDR3 region has 13 residues. Trimming left V 0 bases short and J 5 bases short, with 9 bases between. The CDR3 is CASSVGGGHEQYF. The CDR3 bases are TGTGCCAGCAGCGTAGGTGGAGGCCACGAGCAGTACTTC. Full variable domain (rest looked up from reference TRBV9 and TRBJ2-7): DSGVTQTPKHLITATGQRVTLRCSPRSGDLSVYWYQQSLDQGLQFLIQYYNGEERAKGNILERFSAQQFPDLHSELNLSSLELGDSALYFCASSVGGGHEQYFGPGTRLTVT.

For the CDR3, the DNA is TGTGCCAGCAGCGTAGAGACGGGATCGAACACCGGGGAGCTGTTTTTT. Translating it yields CASSVETGSNTGELFF. J is TRBJ2-2 and V is TRBV9; D is possibly TRBD2 (5 bases). CDR3 size: 16 residues. The germline V gene has CDR1 SGDLS and CDR2 YYNGEE. Trimming pared 0 bases from V and 0 bases from J, leaving 9 bases between.

This chain joins TRBV29-1 and TRBJ1-2; TRBD1 aligns across 7 bases. This CDR3 spans 12 amino acids. Germline V CDR1 and CDR2: SQVTM, ANQGSEA. With 6 bases clipped from V and 7 bases from J, the junction kept 8 bases outside the gene matches. CDR3 residues: CSVRRGPGGYTF. Here the CDR3 DNA reads TGCAGCGTGAGGAGGGGGCCGGGTGGCTACACCTTC.

The rearrangement links TRBV6-6 to TRBJ1-3; tentative D call: TRBD1 (6 bases). V gave up 6 bases and J gave up 0 bases, with 12 bases separating them. The CDR3 totals 15 residues. Germline lookup yields CDR1 MNHNY and CDR2 SVGAGI (reference sequence). The CDR3 nucleotides read TGTGCCAGCAGCCCACAGGGCGGCTCTGGAAACACCATATATTTT. It is translated as CASSPQGGSGNTIYF.